Listed below are T cell receptor delta chains from one sample, sequenced in a study of Vδ1+ human thymocytes. TCRdb redid the clone calls on the multiplex PCR reads with CATT. This table holds roughly 55,000 delta-chain clones, 15% found once. Sequenced: Vdelta1+ gamma-delta thymocytes from the thymus. These receptors all come from a boy in the first two years of life who had congenital heart surgery. Each CDR3 is given with its conserved first and last residue. Fields, in order: J gene, D gene, clone size, V gene, CDR3 protein, CDR3 DNA. A D gene is named only where the DNA matches it firmly. A row's size may be missing; if present it is once, few, many or a size class.

J gene: TRDJ1; D gene: TRDD3; clone size: few; V gene: TRDV1; CDR3 protein: CALGEVKILQTGGTDKLIF; CDR3 DNA: TGTGCTCTTGGGGAAGTAAAGATACTACAAACTGGGGGCACCGATAAACTCATCTTT
J gene: TRDJ1; D gene: TRDD3; clone size: NA; V gene: TRDV1; CDR3 protein: CALGEVTGGFPDKLIF; CDR3 DNA: TGTGCTCTTGGGGAAGTTACTGGGGGATTTCCCGATAAACTCATCTTT
J gene: TRDJ1; D gene: TRDD3; clone size: NA; V gene: TRDV1; CDR3 protein: CALGEYGVFTGDTDKLIF; CDR3 DNA: TGTGCTCTTGGGGAATACGGGGTTTTCACGGGGGATACCGATAAACTCATCTTT
J gene: TRDJ1; D gene: TRDD2; clone size: NA; V gene: TRDV1; CDR3 protein: CALGTIFLPKPPDKLIF; CDR3 DNA: TGTGCTCTTGGGACTATCTTCCTACCCAAACCCCCCGATAAACTCATCTTT
J gene: TRDJ1; D gene: TRDD3; clone size: NA; V gene: TRDV1; CDR3 protein: CALGENSALWGIDTDKLIF; CDR3 DNA: TGTGCTCTTGGGGAAAACTCAGCCCTCTGGGGGATAGACACCGATAAACTCATCTTT
J gene: TRDJ1; D gene: NA; clone size: NA; V gene: TRDV1; CDR3 protein: CALGELGGIVGTDKLIF; CDR3 DNA: TGTGCTCTTGGGGAACTGGGAGGGATCGTTGGCACCGATAAACTCATCTTT
J gene: TRDJ1; D gene: TRDD3; clone size: NA; V gene: TRDV1; CDR3 protein: CALGDPPKMITGDADKLIF; CDR3 DNA: TGTGCTCTTGGGGATCCTCCTAAGATGATTACTGGGGATGCCGATAAACTCATCTTT
J gene: TRDJ1; D gene: NA; clone size: NA; V gene: TRDV1; CDR3 protein: CALGDFHFPLGGGPTDKLIF; CDR3 DNA: TGTGCTCTTGGGGACTTCCACTTCCCACTTGGGGGGGGACCTACCGATAAACTCATCTTT
J gene: TRDJ1; D gene: NA; clone size: few; V gene: TRDV1; CDR3 protein: CALGSLPADKLIF; CDR3 DNA: TGTGCTCTTGGGTCCCTTCCGGCCGATAAACTCATCTTT
J gene: TRDJ1; D gene: NA; clone size: few; V gene: TRDV1; CDR3 protein: CALGEPARPTLRGSDKLIF; CDR3 DNA: TGTGCTCTTGGGGAACCGGCGCGTCCTACTCTCAGGGGGTCCGATAAACTCATCTTT
J gene: TRDJ1; D gene: NA; clone size: NA; V gene: TRDV1; CDR3 protein: CALGELRGGSKLIF; CDR3 DNA: TGTGCTCTTGGGGAACTACGAGGGGGAAGTAAACTCATCTTT
J gene: TRDJ1; D gene: NA; clone size: NA; V gene: TRDV1; CDR3 protein: CALGELTPRGSETDKLIF; CDR3 DNA: TGTGCTCTTGGGGAACTCACCCCCAGGGGGTCAGAGACCGATAAACTCATCTTT
J gene: TRDJ1; D gene: TRDD3; clone size: NA; V gene: TRDV1; CDR3 protein: CALGELPAKDTGGPDTWYTDKLIF; CDR3 DNA: TGTGCTCTTGGGGAACTTCCTGCCAAAGATACTGGGGGACCAGACACATGGTACACCGATAAACTCATCTTT
J gene: TRDJ1; D gene: NA; clone size: NA; V gene: TRDV1; CDR3 protein: CALGERPRLGDKLIF; CDR3 DNA: TGTGCTCTTGGGGAGAGACCTCGTCTGGGCGATAAACTCATCTTT
J gene: TRDJ1; D gene: TRDD3; clone size: NA; V gene: TRDV1; CDR3 protein: CALGERTSAVLGDSPYTDKLIF; CDR3 DNA: TGTGCTCTTGGGGAACGTACTTCCGCTGTACTGGGGGACTCCCCGTACACCGATAAACTCATCTTT
J gene: TRDJ1; D gene: NA; clone size: few; V gene: TRDV1; CDR3 protein: CALGALRFEGNLTDKLIF; CDR3 DNA: TGTGCTCTTGGGGCTCTGAGATTCGAGGGGAACCTCACCGATAAACTCATCTTT
J gene: TRDJ1; D gene: NA; clone size: NA; V gene: TRDV1; CDR3 protein: CALGELRAVGSDKLIF; CDR3 DNA: TGTGCTCTTGGGGAACTTAGAGCTGTGGGGAGCGATAAACTCATCTTT
J gene: TRDJ1; D gene: NA; clone size: few; V gene: TRDV1; CDR3 protein: CALGEWASSQLIF; CDR3 DNA: TGTGCTCTTGGGGAATGGGCTTCCTCACAACTCATCTTT
J gene: TRDJ1; D gene: NA; clone size: NA; V gene: TRDV1; CDR3 protein: CALGELEEYTDKLIF; CDR3 DNA: TGTGCTCTTGGGGAACTAGAGGAGTACACCGATAAACTCATCTTT
J gene: TRDJ1; D gene: NA; clone size: NA; V gene: TRDV1; CDR3 protein: CALGELPPFSGLDTDKLIF; CDR3 DNA: TGTGCTCTTGGGGAACTTCCTCCATTTAGTGGTCTCGACACCGATAAACTCATCTTT
J gene: TRDJ1; D gene: NA; clone size: few; V gene: TRDV1; CDR3 protein: CALGELRPTVVYTDKLIF; CDR3 DNA: TGTGCTCTTGGGGAACTTCGTCCTACGGTGGTGTACACCGATAAACTCATCTTT
J gene: TRDJ1; D gene: TRDD3; clone size: NA; V gene: TRDV1; CDR3 protein: CALGEPLVYRGGYVLLTDKLIF; CDR3 DNA: TGTGCTCTTGGGGAACCTCTGGTGTACAGAGGGGGATACGTGTTGCTCACCGATAAACTCATCTTT
J gene: TRDJ1; D gene: TRDD3; clone size: NA; V gene: TRDV1; CDR3 protein: CALGEIGGDTRTDKLIF; CDR3 DNA: TGTGCTCTTGGGGAAATTGGGGGGGATACGAGGACCGATAAACTCATCTTT
J gene: TRDJ1; D gene: TRDD3; clone size: NA; V gene: TRDV1; CDR3 protein: CALGEGPSPVTGDSRADKLIF; CDR3 DNA: TGTGCTCTTGGGGAAGGGCCCTCGCCAGTTACTGGGGACTCTAGGGCCGATAAACTCATCTTT
J gene: TRDJ2; D gene: NA; clone size: few; V gene: TRDV1; CDR3 protein: CALGEQSFFSLTAQLFF; CDR3 DNA: TGTGCTCTTGGGGAACAGTCCTTCTTTTCTTTGACAGCACAACTCTTCTTT
J gene: TRDJ1; D gene: NA; clone size: NA; V gene: TRDV1; CDR3 protein: CALGERYSRLHALMGIKGLIF; CDR3 DNA: TGTGCTCTTGGGGAACGGTACTCACGCCTACACGCCTTAATGGGGATCAAGGGACTCATCTTT
J gene: TRDJ1; D gene: TRDD3; clone size: few; V gene: TRDV1; CDR3 protein: CALGDPGGTTGDTPVPRQYTDKLIF; CDR3 DNA: TGTGCTCTTGGGGATCCCGGAGGAACTACAGGGGATACGCCGGTCCCGAGGCAATACACCGATAAACTCATCTTT
J gene: TRDJ1; D gene: TRDD3; clone size: few; V gene: TRDV1; CDR3 protein: CALGEPRGGYWGRDKLIF; CDR3 DNA: TGTGCTCTTGGGGAACCTCGTGGGGGCTACTGGGGTCGCGATAAACTCATCTTT
J gene: TRDJ1; D gene: NA; clone size: few; V gene: TRDV1; CDR3 protein: CALGVQFGGYSPPTDKLIF; CDR3 DNA: TGTGCTCTTGGGGTCCAATTCGGTGGATACTCACCCCCCACCGATAAACTCATCTTT
J gene: TRDJ2; D gene: TRDD3; clone size: few; V gene: TRDV1; CDR3 protein: CALGELGPRGIRLHLTAQLFF; CDR3 DNA: TGTGCTCTTGGGGAACTCGGACCTAGGGGGATACGCCTACACCTTACAGCACAACTCTTCTTT
J gene: TRDJ1; D gene: NA; clone size: few; V gene: TRDV1; CDR3 protein: CALGECPPRGVRTDKLIF; CDR3 DNA: TGTGCTCTTGGGGAATGCCCCCCGCGTGGGGTCCGGACCGATAAACTCATCTTT
J gene: TRDJ1; D gene: NA; clone size: NA; V gene: TRDV1; CDR3 protein: CALGASPPCADKLIF; CDR3 DNA: TGTGCTCTTGGGGCAAGCCCTCCGTGCGCCGATAAACTCATCTTT
J gene: TRDJ1; D gene: NA; clone size: few; V gene: TRDV1; CDR3 protein: CALGELILNTDKLIF; CDR3 DNA: TGTGCTCTTGGGGAACTGATCCTGAACACCGATAAACTCATCTTT
J gene: TRDJ1; D gene: TRDD3; clone size: NA; V gene: TRDV1; CDR3 protein: CALGEHECKWGTNTDKLIF; CDR3 DNA: TGTGCTCTTGGGGAACACGAATGTAAGTGGGGGACCAACACCGATAAACTCATCTTT
J gene: TRDJ1; D gene: TRDD2; clone size: medium-sized; V gene: TRAV29/DV5; CDR3 protein: CAAIIHFPTAYCTPSDKLIF; CDR3 DNA: TGTGCAGCAATTATCCACTTTCCTACGGCATACTGTACGCCCTCCGATAAACTCATCTTT
J gene: TRDJ1; D gene: TRDD3; clone size: NA; V gene: TRDV1; CDR3 protein: CALGERAVLGTEYTDKLIF; CDR3 DNA: TGTGCTCTTGGGGAAAGAGCTGTACTGGGGACAGAGTACACCGATAAACTCATCTTT
J gene: TRDJ1; D gene: TRDD3; clone size: NA; V gene: TRDV1; CDR3 protein: CALGNSLSSSYWGIRDKLIF; CDR3 DNA: TGTGCTCTTGGGAACTCCCTTTCTTCTTCGTACTGGGGGATACGCGATAAACTCATCTTT
J gene: TRDJ1; D gene: TRDD3; clone size: NA; V gene: TRDV1; CDR3 protein: CALGELNWGTPTPNKLIF; CDR3 DNA: TGTGCTCTTGGGGAACTCAACTGGGGGACACCAACCCCGAATAAACTCATCTTT
J gene: TRDJ1; D gene: TRDD3; clone size: NA; V gene: TRDV1; CDR3 protein: CALGENWGNSLDTDKLIF; CDR3 DNA: TGTGCTCTTGGGGAAAACTGGGGGAACTCTCTGGACACCGATAAACTCATCTTT
J gene: TRDJ1; D gene: NA; clone size: NA; V gene: TRDV1; CDR3 protein: CALGEQGSLSPKGKYTDKLIF; CDR3 DNA: TGTGCTCTTGGGGAACAGGGGTCGCTAAGCCCAAAGGGGAAGTACACCGATAAACTCATCTTT
J gene: TRDJ1; D gene: NA; clone size: NA; V gene: TRDV1; CDR3 protein: CALGDPGVAVSYTDKLIF; CDR3 DNA: TGTGCTCTTGGGGATCCGGGGGTGGCCGTCTCGTACACCGATAAACTCATCTTT
J gene: TRDJ1; D gene: NA; clone size: few; V gene: TRDV1; CDR3 protein: CALGEAATTKGPGATDKLIF; CDR3 DNA: TGTGCTCTTGGGGAAGCAGCGACTACTAAGGGGCCCGGGGCCACCGATAAACTCATCTTT
J gene: TRDJ1; D gene: NA; clone size: few; V gene: TRDV1; CDR3 protein: CALGELFSYTDKLIF; CDR3 DNA: TGTGCTCTTGGGGAACTCTTCTCTTACACCGATAAACTCATCTTT
J gene: TRDJ1; D gene: TRDD3; clone size: once; V gene: TRDV1; CDR3 protein: CALGERMGVLGDPTYTDKLIF; CDR3 DNA: TGTGCTCTTGGGGAGCGTATGGGTGTACTGGGGGATCCCACTTACACCGATAAACTCATCTTT
J gene: TRDJ2; D gene: NA; clone size: NA; V gene: TRDV1; CDR3 protein: CALGVFRLTAQLFF; CDR3 DNA: TGTGCTCTTGGGGTCTTCCGTTTGACAGCACAACTCTTCTTT
J gene: TRDJ1; D gene: TRDD3; clone size: NA; V gene: TRDV1; CDR3 protein: CALGELGDTEDTDKLIF; CDR3 DNA: TGTGCTCTTGGGGAACTGGGGGATACGGAGGACACCGATAAACTCATCTTT
J gene: TRDJ1; D gene: TRDD3; clone size: few; V gene: TRDV1; CDR3 protein: CALGEQTVPYWGIRGPSAPYTDKLIF; CDR3 DNA: TGTGCTCTTGGGGAACAGACTGTCCCGTACTGGGGGATACGGGGGCCGTCGGCCCCGTACACCGATAAACTCATCTTT
J gene: TRDJ1; D gene: TRDD3; clone size: few; V gene: TRDV1; CDR3 protein: CALGEAFGGYGAADKLIF; CDR3 DNA: TGTGCTCTTGGGGAGGCCTTTGGGGGATACGGGGCTGCCGATAAACTCATCTTT
J gene: TRDJ1; D gene: NA; clone size: few; V gene: TRDV1; CDR3 protein: CALGNPCFLQETGGNTDKLIF; CDR3 DNA: TGTGCTCTTGGGAACCCCTGCTTCCTACAAGAAACTGGGGGAAACACCGATAAACTCATCTTT
J gene: TRDJ1; D gene: TRDD3; clone size: NA; V gene: TRDV1; CDR3 protein: CALGERTLLLVLGADTDKLIF; CDR3 DNA: TGTGCTCTTGGGGAACGGACGCTACTATTGGTACTGGGGGCCGACACCGATAAACTCATCTTT
J gene: TRDJ1; D gene: NA; clone size: many; V gene: TRDV2; CDR3 protein: CACRIGGYTHDKLIF; CDR3 DNA: TGTGCCTGTAGGATCGGAGGATACACCCACGATAAACTCATCTTT
J gene: TRDJ1; D gene: TRDD3; clone size: NA; V gene: TRDV1; CDR3 protein: CALGVFPYSDATSNKGIRHDKLIF; CDR3 DNA: TGTGCTCTTGGGGTTTTTCCTTATTCCGACGCTACGTCGAATAAAGGGATACGCCACGATAAACTCATCTTT
J gene: TRDJ1; D gene: TRDD3; clone size: NA; V gene: TRAV29/DV5; CDR3 protein: CAATLTGGSAYTDKLIF; CDR3 DNA: TGTGCCGCAACACTTACTGGGGGATCCGCGTACACCGATAAACTCATCTTT
J gene: TRDJ1; D gene: TRDD3; clone size: NA; V gene: TRDV1; CDR3 protein: CALGGSDRQTWGKYTDKLIF; CDR3 DNA: TGTGCTCTTGGGGGGTCCGATCGTCAAACCTGGGGGAAGTACACCGATAAACTCATCTTT
J gene: TRDJ1; D gene: NA; clone size: few; V gene: TRDV1; CDR3 protein: CALGDSTKPTDKPIF; CDR3 DNA: TGTGCTCTTGGGGATTCAACGAAACCCACCGATAAACCCATCTTT
J gene: TRDJ1; D gene: NA; clone size: NA; V gene: TRDV1; CDR3 protein: CALGEVIYTDKLIF; CDR3 DNA: TGTGCTCTTGGGGAGGTTATTTACACCGATAAACTCATCTTT
J gene: TRDJ1; D gene: TRDD3; clone size: few; V gene: TRDV1; CDR3 protein: CALGELVWGIRDTDKLIF; CDR3 DNA: TGTGCTCTTGGGGAACTAGTATGGGGGATACGCGACACCGATAAACTCATCTTT
J gene: TRDJ1; D gene: NA; clone size: NA; V gene: TRDV1; CDR3 protein: CSGALPVDKLIF; CDR3 DNA: TGCTCTGGAGCATTACCGGTCGATAAACTCATCTTT